The rows below give T cell receptor beta chains drawn from one sample of a study of cytomegalovirus exposure and HLA in healthy donors. Profiled with immunoSEQ multiplex PCR; TCRdb holds only in-frame clones, not every one. This sample has some 200,000 clones, with just over 75% found just once. The specimen sequenced was PBMCs. Every receptor here comes from a woman aged 55-70 years in good health and CMV-seropositive. Both conserved end residues are part of each CDR3. D genes are given only for firm matches. Not all rows give a size; the values are once, few, many and, for expanded clones, a class.

j_call d_call v_call clone_size cdr3_aa cdr3_nt
TRBJ1-3 - TRBV9 - CASSSTTGGNTIYF TGTGCCAGCAGTTCTACTACTGGTGGAAACACCATATATTTT
TRBJ1-2 - TRBV13 - CASSLVQGDGYTF TGTGCCAGCAGCTTAGTACAGGGAGATGGCTACACCTTC
TRBJ2-5 TRBD2 TRBV7-2 - CASSSTSGGPGTQYF TGTGCCAGCAGCTCGACTAGCGGGGGCCCTGGGACCCAGTACTTC
TRBJ2-7 TRBD1 TRBV6-6 - CASSYLGTGPYEQYF TGTGCCAGCAGTTACTTGGGGACAGGACCCTACGAGCAGTACTTC
TRBJ2-1 - TRBV11-2 - CASSLDQGHNYNEQFF TGTGCCAGCAGCTTAGATCAGGGACACAACTACAATGAGCAGTTCTTC
TRBJ2-7 TRBD1 TRBV6-5 - CASSWRANPGGYEQYF TGTGCCAGCAGTTGGCGAGCGAATCCAGGGGGCTACGAGCAGTACTTC
TRBJ2-5 TRBD2 TRBV29-1 - CSVVLAEGQRFGTQYF TGCAGCGTTGTCCTAGCGGAGGGCCAGAGATTCGGGACCCAGTACTTC
TRBJ2-6 TRBD2 TRBV19 - CASSTQRGAQNGANVLTF TGTGCCAGTAGTACCCAGCGGGGGGCGCAGAATGGGGCCAACGTCCTGACTTTC
TRBJ2-5 - TRBV5-4 once CASSLPGTLQETQYF TGTGCCAGCAGCTTGCCCGGGACACTTCAAGAGACCCAGTACTTC
TRBJ2-7 - TRBV19 - CASSPERGGEQYF TGTGCCAGTAGTCCAGAGAGGGGAGGCGAGCAGTACTTC
TRBJ1-1 TRBD1 TRBV5-4 - CASSQGQGPAMKGTEAFF TGTGCCAGCAGCCAAGGACAGGGGCCGGCAATGAAAGGGACTGAAGCTTTCTTT
TRBJ1-5 - TRBV7-2 - CASSRQNNQPQHF TGTGCCAGCAGCAGACAGAACAATCAGCCCCAGCATTTT
TRBJ2-4 - TRBV6-6 - CASSTTRGRNIQYF TGTGCCAGCAGTACAACCAGGGGGAGGAACATTCAGTACTTC
TRBJ2-7 TRBD2 TRBV6-5 - CASSYSFTSGQREQYF TGTGCCAGCAGTTACTCGTTCACTAGCGGGCAAAGGGAGCAGTACTTC
TRBJ2-6 - TRBV27 - CASSRRTARTHSGANVLTF TGTGCCAGCAGCCGACGGACAGCAAGAACCCACTCTGGGGCCAACGTCCTGACTTTC
TRBJ1-5 - TRBV6-6 - CASSPGDGNQPQHF TGTGCCAGCAGCCCAGGGGATGGCAATCAGCCCCAGCATTTT
TRBJ2-7 - TRBV5-1 - CASSLATGSYEQYF TGCGCCAGCAGCTTGGCTACGGGGTCCTACGAGCAGTACTTC
TRBJ2-7 - TRBV4-1 - CASSQGKDSLYEQYF TGCGCCAGCAGCCAAGGCAAGGACAGCCTCTACGAGCAGTACTTC
TRBJ1-4 - TRBV7-9 - CASMGGLGEKLFF TGTGCCAGCATGGGGGGGCTAGGGGAAAAACTGTTTTTT
TRBJ2-7 TRBD2 TRBV6-1 - CASSVTSDPYEQYF TGTGCCAGCAGTGTGACTAGCGATCCGTACGAGCAGTACTTC
TRBJ2-7 - TRBV2 - CASSEGGVDHEQYF TGTGCCAGCAGTGAAGGGGGGGTCGACCACGAGCAGTACTTC
TRBJ1-2 TRBD1 TRBV6-1 - CASIPTGDIYGYTF TGTGCCAGCATACCCACAGGGGATATCTATGGCTACACCTTC
TRBJ2-7 TRBD2 TRBV2 - CASSEPSGGDYEQYF TGTGCCAGCAGTGAGCCTAGCGGGGGGGATTACGAGCAGTACTTC
TRBJ1-5 - TRBV5-4 - CASSLGEGRPQHF TGTGCCAGCAGCTTGGGGGAGGGAAGGCCCCAGCATTTT
TRBJ2-7 - TRBV25-1 - CASSQTTNYEQYF TGTGCCAGCAGTCAGACAACCAACTACGAGCAGTACTTC
TRBJ1-6 TRBD1 TRBV7-2 - CASSFNQGQGYSPLHF TGTGCCAGCAGCTTTAACCAGGGACAGGGGTATTCACCCCTCCACTTT
TRBJ2-5 TRBD2 TRBV7-2 once CASSFQRGPGETQYF TGTGCCAGCAGCTTTCAGCGGGGCCCGGGGGAGACCCAGTACTTC
TRBJ2-3 - TRBV19 - CASSIIPRASTDTQYF TGTGCCAGTAGTATAATCCCCAGGGCTAGCACAGATACGCAGTATTTT
TRBJ1-2 TRBD1 TRBV19 - CASRSPDRVRNNYGYTF TGTGCCAGTAGGTCCCCGGACAGGGTGAGAAATAACTATGGCTACACCTTC
TRBJ1-2 - TRBV30 - CAWSGTDPYGYTF TGTGCCTGGAGTGGGACAGATCCCTATGGCTACACCTTC
TRBJ2-7 TRBD2 TRBV5-4 - CASSLAGGPIEQYF TGTGCCAGCAGCTTAGCGGGAGGGCCCATCGAGCAGTACTTC
TRBJ2-7 TRBD1 TRBV7-9 - CASSTSQTGSSYEQYF TGTGCCAGCAGCACAAGTCAGACAGGGAGCTCCTACGAGCAGTACTTC
TRBJ2-5 TRBD2 TRBV10-3 - CALAASGEETQYF TGTGCCTTAGCAGCTAGCGGGGAGGAGACCCAGTACTTC
TRBJ1-2 - TRBV5-6 - CASSEGDFPYGYTF TGTGCCAGCAGCGAAGGCGACTTCCCCTATGGCTACACCTTC
TRBJ1-1 - TRBV7-9 few CASSQDVAEAFF TGTGCCAGCAGCCAGGATGTAGCTGAAGCTTTCTTT
TRBJ1-6 TRBD1 TRBV6-6 - CAGGGQDNSPLHF TGTGCCGGTGGGGGACAGGATAATTCACCCCTCCACTTT
TRBJ2-3 - TRBV5-1 - CASSSLSPEAQYF TGCGCCAGCAGCTCTTTATCCCCCGAGGCGCAGTATTTT
TRBJ1-5 - TRBV12-5 - CASGSQGRQPQHF TGTGCTAGTGGTTCTCAGGGGCGGCAGCCCCAGCATTTT
TRBJ2-5 TRBD1 TRBV5-8 - CASSSGQGATQETQYF TGTGCCAGCAGTTCGGGACAGGGGGCGACCCAAGAGACCCAGTACTTC
TRBJ1-1 TRBD1 TRBV7-9 few CASSLRDRGNFNTEAFF TGTGCCAGCAGCTTAAGGGACAGGGGGAATTTTAACACTGAAGCTTTCTTT
TRBJ1-1 TRBD1 TRBV30 few CAWRPPRGTENTEAFF TGTGCCTGGAGACCACCTAGGGGGACAGAGAACACTGAAGCTTTCTTT
TRBJ2-3 TRBD2 TRBV9 - CASSATSGMTDTQYF TGTGCCAGCAGTGCGACTAGCGGGATGACGGATACGCAGTATTTT
TRBJ1-3 - TRBV5-4 - CASTPGTGNTIYF TGTGCCAGCACCCCAGGTACTGGAAACACCATATATTTT
TRBJ2-7 TRBD1 TRBV5-1 few CASSPGQGNPEQYF TGCGCCAGCAGCCCCGGACAGGGGAATCCGGAGCAGTACTTC
TRBJ2-3 TRBD2 TRBV30 - CAWSLVQGSGGTDTQYF TGTGCCTGGAGTTTAGTCCAAGGAAGCGGGGGAACAGATACGCAGTATTTT
TRBJ2-2 - TRBV7-7 - CASSPSALFGGELFF TGTGCCAGCAGCCCCAGCGCCCTGTTTGGCGGGGAGCTGTTTTTT
TRBJ2-7 - TRBV7-2 - CASSLVQGLSPYEQYF TGTGCCAGCAGCTTAGTCCAGGGGCTCTCCCCCTACGAGCAGTACTTC
TRBJ1-3 - TRBV7-9 - CASSPNTGLGNTIYF TGTGCCAGCAGCCCAAATACAGGGCTGGGAAACACCATATATTTT
TRBJ2-7 - TRBV2 - CASLVGGYEQYF TGTGCCAGCCTCGTAGGAGGATACGAGCAGTACTTC
TRBJ1-1 - TRBV5-8 - CASSFNRENTEAFF TGTGCCAGCAGCTTTAACAGGGAGAACACTGAAGCTTTCTTT
TRBJ2-7 TRBD2 TRBV6-5 - CASSYWREPNYEQYF TGTGCCAGCAGTTACTGGCGGGAGCCTAACTACGAGCAGTACTTC
TRBJ1-1 - TRBV7-2 few CASSLVEQIAEAFF TGTGCCAGCAGCTTAGTGGAACAGATCGCTGAAGCTTTCTTT
TRBJ2-5 TRBD2 TRBV5-1 - CASNPDSGSQETQYF TGCGCCAGCAACCCAGATAGCGGGAGCCAAGAGACCCAGTACTTC
TRBJ2-2 TRBD2 TRBV5-5 - CASSLGGLAGDTGELFF TGTGCCAGCAGCTTGGGGGGACTAGCGGGAGACACCGGGGAGCTGTTTTTT
TRBJ2-7 TRBD1 TRBV29-1 - CSVELTGDWDRGREQYF TGCAGCGTTGAACTGACTGGTGACTGGGACAGGGGGCGCGAGCAGTACTTC
TRBJ2-7 - TRBV18 - CASSQQGIAYEQYF TGTGCCAGCTCACAGCAGGGGATCGCCTACGAGCAGTACTTC
TRBJ1-5 TRBD1 TRBV19 few CASSGQGGDQPQHF TGTGCCAGTAGTGGACAGGGGGGGGATCAGCCCCAGCATTTT
TRBJ1-2 - TRBV2 - CASSEDSRYGYTF TGTGCCAGCAGTGAAGATAGCCGCTATGGCTACACCTTC
TRBJ1-2 TRBD1 TRBV10-3 - CAISRNTGVGDYGYTF TGTGCCATCAGTAGAAACACAGGGGTAGGGGACTATGGCTACACCTTC
TRBJ2-7 - TRBV30 once CAWSFRGLTYEQYF TGTGCCTGGAGTTTCAGGGGCTTGACCTACGAGCAGTACTTC